The clone carrying this TCR beta chain was recorded at least ten times. This sample stems from a study of T cells in Graves' hyperthyroidism and ophthalmopathy. This CDR3 has 14 amino acids. The V end lost 6 bases, the J end lost 5 bases, and 17 bases lay between the germline ends. Germline CDR1 is DFQATT and CDR2 is SNEGSKA (reference sequence). Ophthalmopathy patients showed a Clinical Activity Score of at least 3, NOSPECS grade of at least 4 and duration under 3 months. Template material for amplifying TCR beta CDR3 regions consisted of RNA transcripts. HTBI primers were the set used in a first-round RT-PCR of the TCR CDR3. TCRdb passed the multiplex PCR reads through MiXCR, listing each CDR3 protein once. Of some 550,000 distinct CDR3 sequences in the sample, 16% were seen once.

V is TRBV20-1 and J is TRBJ2-4, with D maybe TRBD2 (5 bases). Sequenced sample: blood. The clonotype was recovered from a woman aged 40 to 49 with Graves' ophthalmopathy. The CDR3 protein is CSAPRRLGENIQYF. The CDR3, as DNA: TGCAGTGCCCCCCGACGGTTGGGAGAAAACATTCAGTACTTC.